This T cell receptor beta chain was identified during a study of blood T cell repertoires in COVID-19 (dated by TCRdb to 2020 to 2022). In terms of the full investigation: The collaborator samples originated in the United States, Italy and Spain and spanned the acute and convalescent phases of COVID-19. Where available, HLA class I and class II types were taken from metadata supplied by the sample provider and were not determined by assay-based typing. A de-identified subject ID, COVID-19 status, age in years and sex were almost always included in the sample metadata. The prospective study material was composed of cDNA or gDNA derived from T cells, B-cell-depleted T cells, or PBMCs. The repertoires were made available in a free public database intended to serve as a resource for research on the immune response to SARS-CoV-2. The dataset comprised deeply sampled blood TCRbeta repertoires from subjects exposed to, actively infected with, or recovered from COVID-19. The samples were drawn from two sources: the first 160 participants of the ongoing ImmuneRACE study, and about 1,300 subjects contributed by 6 global collaborators.

Enrolling through a virtual design, the prospective study's participants ranged in age from roughly 18 to 89 years and lived across roughly 23 United States geographic areas. To assign participants to cohorts, the prospective study relied on clinical history that participants themselves reported in a screening survey and a study questionnaire. A participant counted as exposed if, within 2 weeks of entering the study, that participant had been in contact with someone who had a PCR-confirmed or clinician-diagnosed COVID-19 case. Each participant in the prospective study had whole blood, serum and a nasopharyngeal or oropharyngeal swab collected by mobile phlebotomists. Participants in the prospective study had the option to provide additional blood draws and questionnaires over a roughly 2-month period. Prospective study blood samples were shipped either frozen or at room temperature before DNA extraction.

To note about this clone: It has no known antigen specificity. No much larger clone is present one base from it, and per-base qualities are unavailable.

Findings and caveats that apply to the study as a whole: Clinical and demographic metadata were provided uncurated, with the amount varying by source and participant.

TCRbeta CDR3 regions were amplified from genomic DNA by means of the immunoSEQ Assay, a bias-controlled multiplex PCR. The original pipeline was this. Nucleated cell counts per sample were estimated from amplification of reference gene primers within the assay. To quantify the absolute abundance of each unique TCRbeta CDR3 rearrangement, sequence reads were collapsed and filtered. Productive Simpson clonality was computed per sample as the square root of Simpson's diversity index over productive rearrangements. The source is immuneACCESS, and TCRdb retained only in-frame sequences with V and J called. Part of the clones is not carried over; for the studies checked, unresolved V genes explain less than half of this, and the remainder is unexplained. The V and J calls and clone size were taken over from that table, and D and trimming were inferred from the DNA. This sample holds under 250,000 clones; roughly 80% were observed only once. Clones ranked in the top ten supply about 3.6% of the sample.

The CDR3 measures 14 amino acids from cysteine to phenylalanine. The kept DNA is CDR3 alone, 42 bases in frame from the first base. The germline V gene (reference sequence) specifies SGHKS as CDR1 and YYEKEE as CDR2. V loses 2 bases, J loses 4 bases, and the germline ends lie 12 bases apart. Recombination linked TRBV5-5 to TRBJ1-1; TRBD1 is possibly the D segment (6 matching bases). The TCR was taken from a woman in her 40s who had been exposed to COVID-19. Sequenced material: PBMCs or T cells enriched from blood (not recorded which). At the DNA level, the sequence is TGTGCCAGCAGCTTAGGGGGGGTTGGCACTGAAGCTTTCTTT. The translation is CASSLGGVGTEAFF. The CDR3, completed at both ends by the reference TRBV5-5 and TRBJ1-1 genes, gives the full variable domain DAGVTQSPTHLIKTRGQQVTLRCSPISGHKSVSWYQQVLGQGPQFIFQYYEKEERGRGNFPDRFSARQFPNYSSELNVNALLLGDSALYLCASSLGGVGTEAFFGQGTRLTVV.